The count of the clone carrying this T cell receptor beta chain is one. Its matching antigen is unknown. Measured with immunoSEQ multiplex PCR; TCRdb has only the in-frame clones, and not every one. The sample holds tens of thousands of clones, less than 85% seen once. The data stem from a study of T cell responses to AZD1222 COVID-19 vaccine. Points from the study as a whole: The donor group comprised mostly white British people and more females; the analysis possibly underestimated clonal diversity.

Trimming took 0 bases from V and 3 from J, leaving 15 bases between them. This CDR3 contains 16 residues. Germline V gene lookup returns CDR1 SGHKS and CDR2 YYEKEE (reference sequence). The chain couples TRBV5-5 to TRBJ1-1; D might be TRBD1 (6 bases). This specimen was peripheral blood, taken 28 days after the second AZD1222 dose. This sequence was found in an adult who received the AZD1222 COVID-19 vaccine. CDR3 sequence (DNA): TGTGCCAGCAGCTTGGGTCAGGGGCGCTTGGACACTGAAGCTTTCTTT. Amino acid sequence: CASSLGQGRLDTEAFF. Supplemented by reference TRBV5-5 and TRBJ1-1, the full variable domain reads DAGVTQSPTHLIKTRGQQVTLRCSPISGHKSVSWYQQVLGQGPQFIFQYYEKEERGRGNFPDRFSARQFPNYSSELNVNALLLGDSALYLCASSLGQGRLDTEAFFGQGTRLTVV.